Listed below are T cell receptor beta chains from one sample, sequenced in a study of CD4 T cells in relation to SARS-CoV-2 and coronaviruses. TCRdb's table, derived via immunoSEQ multiplex PCR, lists solely in-frame clones and lacks some. The table records some 65,000 clones, 80% to 90% of them present only once. The sample taken for sequencing was memory CD4+ T cells from PBMCs. Every receptor here comes from a human donor in good health. Both conserved end residues are part of each CDR3. The D gene is left open where the match is weak. Clone size is stated in some rows and not others, as once, few, many or a class when expanded.

d_gene: TRBD2
abundance: -
j_gene: TRBJ2-5
v_gene: TRBV28
CDR3aa: CASSFSTGGLGTQYF
CDR3nt: TGTGCCAGCAGTTTCTCTACGGGGGGTTTGGGGACCCAGTACTTC

d_gene: TRBD2
abundance: -
j_gene: TRBJ2-1
v_gene: TRBV5-4
CDR3aa: CASSWAGTSGRNEQFF
CDR3nt: TGTGCCAGCAGCTGGGCCGGGACTAGCGGGAGAAATGAGCAGTTCTTC

d_gene: TRBD2
abundance: -
j_gene: TRBJ2-5
v_gene: TRBV15
CDR3aa: CATSSQGASGQETQYF
CDR3nt: TGTGCCACCAGCTCCCAAGGGGCTAGCGGCCAAGAGACCCAGTACTTC

d_gene: TRBD2
abundance: -
j_gene: TRBJ2-4
v_gene: TRBV3-1/TRBV3-2
CDR3aa: CASSQGGTSGWNIQYF
CDR3nt: TGTGCCAGCAGCCAGGGGGGGACTAGCGGGTGGAACATTCAGTACTTC

d_gene: TRBD1
abundance: -
j_gene: TRBJ1-4
v_gene: TRBV7-8
CDR3aa: CASSSRPPQGFNEKLFF
CDR3nt: TGTGCCAGCAGCTCCCGACCGCCACAGGGGTTTAATGAAAAACTGTTTTTT

d_gene: -
abundance: -
j_gene: TRBJ2-2
v_gene: TRBV24-1
CDR3aa: CATSSGRAVFF
CDR3nt: TGTGCCACCAGCTCCGGGCGGGCGGTGTTTTTT

d_gene: -
abundance: -
j_gene: TRBJ1-4
v_gene: TRBV28
CDR3aa: CASVSLGEKHEKLFF
CDR3nt: TGTGCCAGCGTGTCCCTCGGGGAAAAGCATGAAAAACTGTTTTTT

d_gene: -
abundance: -
j_gene: TRBJ1-4
v_gene: TRBV6-6
CDR3aa: CASRGPANEKLFF
CDR3nt: TGTGCCAGCCGGGGGCCGGCTAATGAAAAACTGTTTTTT

d_gene: -
abundance: -
j_gene: TRBJ2-7
v_gene: TRBV5-1
CDR3aa: CASRSMYEQYF
CDR3nt: TGCGCCAGCAGATCGATGTACGAGCAGTACTTC

d_gene: TRBD2
abundance: -
j_gene: TRBJ2-7
v_gene: TRBV19
CDR3aa: CASKKREGTTYEQYF
CDR3nt: TGTGCCAGTAAGAAGCGGGAGGGGACTACCTACGAGCAGTACTTC

d_gene: -
abundance: -
j_gene: TRBJ1-3
v_gene: TRBV12-3/TRBV12-4
CDR3aa: CASSSGNTIYF
CDR3nt: TGTGCCAGCAGTTCTGGAAACACCATATATTTT

d_gene: -
abundance: -
j_gene: TRBJ1-1
v_gene: TRBV7-3
CDR3aa: CASSLTQGTEAFF
CDR3nt: TGTGCCAGCAGCTTAACGCAGGGTACTGAAGCTTTCTTT

d_gene: TRBD2
abundance: -
j_gene: TRBJ2-1
v_gene: TRBV6-5
CDR3aa: CASRPPGGSYNEQFF
CDR3nt: TGTGCCAGCAGACCGCCGGGAGGCTCCTACAATGAGCAGTTCTTC

d_gene: -
abundance: -
j_gene: TRBJ2-7
v_gene: TRBV4-2
CDR3aa: CASSQVSQALTYEQYF
CDR3nt: TGTGCCAGCAGCCAAGTCAGTCAAGCGCTCACTTACGAGCAGTACTTC

d_gene: TRBD1
abundance: -
j_gene: TRBJ2-6
v_gene: TRBV19
CDR3aa: CASSRQGAGGANVLTF
CDR3nt: TGTGCCAGTAGTAGGCAGGGGGCGGGTGGGGCCAACGTCCTGACTTTC

d_gene: -
abundance: -
j_gene: TRBJ1-4
v_gene: TRBV6-5
CDR3aa: CASSYSFARGPEKLFF
CDR3nt: TGTGCCAGCAGTTACTCGTTTGCCAGGGGCCCTGAAAAACTGTTTTTT

d_gene: -
abundance: -
j_gene: TRBJ2-7
v_gene: TRBV7-2
CDR3aa: CASSMGRSYEQYF
CDR3nt: TGTGCCAGCAGCATGGGACGCTCCTACGAGCAGTACTTC

d_gene: -
abundance: -
j_gene: TRBJ1-3
v_gene: TRBV4-3
CDR3aa: CASSQGLGTIYF
CDR3nt: TGCGCCAGCAGCCAAGGACTCGGCACCATATATTTT

d_gene: -
abundance: -
j_gene: TRBJ1-3
v_gene: TRBV18
CDR3aa: CASSPQGRTSGNTIYF
CDR3nt: TGTGCCAGCTCACCACAGGGGCGGACATCTGGAAACACCATATATTTT

d_gene: -
abundance: -
j_gene: TRBJ1-2
v_gene: TRBV5-1
CDR3aa: CASSFGINYGYTF
CDR3nt: TGCGCCAGCAGCTTCGGGATTAACTATGGCTACACCTTC

d_gene: -
abundance: -
j_gene: TRBJ2-7
v_gene: TRBV6-6
CDR3aa: CASSYAGPKVQYF
CDR3nt: TGTGCCAGCAGTTACGCGGGACCTAAGGTGCAGTACTTC

d_gene: TRBD2
abundance: -
j_gene: TRBJ2-1
v_gene: TRBV2
CDR3aa: CASTIEASGYNEQFF
CDR3nt: TGTGCCAGCACCATAGAGGCTAGCGGATACAATGAGCAGTTCTTC

d_gene: -
abundance: -
j_gene: TRBJ2-3
v_gene: TRBV2
CDR3aa: CASSESGAGTDTQYF
CDR3nt: TGTGCCAGCAGTGAATCGGGGGCGGGCACAGATACGCAGTATTTT

d_gene: -
abundance: -
j_gene: TRBJ1-2
v_gene: TRBV28
CDR3aa: CASSPPIYGYTF
CDR3nt: TGTGCCAGCAGCCCTCCCATCTATGGCTACACCTTC

d_gene: TRBD1
abundance: -
j_gene: TRBJ1-6
v_gene: TRBV7-9
CDR3aa: CASTGQGRSPLHF
CDR3nt: TGTGCCAGCACCGGACAGGGACGTTCACCCCTCCACTTT

d_gene: -
abundance: once
j_gene: TRBJ1-6
v_gene: TRBV15
CDR3aa: CATSKPLSTYNSPLHF
CDR3nt: TGTGCCACCAGCAAACCCTTGTCAACCTATAATTCACCCCTCCACTTT

d_gene: TRBD1
abundance: once
j_gene: TRBJ2-3
v_gene: TRBV18
CDR3aa: CASSPYGTGTDTQYF
CDR3nt: TGTGCCAGCTCACCATACGGGACAGGGACAGATACGCAGTATTTT

d_gene: TRBD2
abundance: -
j_gene: TRBJ2-5
v_gene: TRBV19
CDR3aa: CATGLAGIETQYF
CDR3nt: TGTGCCACCGGACTAGCGGGAATAGAGACCCAGTACTTC

d_gene: -
abundance: once
j_gene: TRBJ2-2
v_gene: TRBV10-3
CDR3aa: CAISESGVANTGELFF
CDR3nt: TGTGCCATCAGTGAGTCGGGGGTCGCGAACACCGGGGAGCTGTTTTTT